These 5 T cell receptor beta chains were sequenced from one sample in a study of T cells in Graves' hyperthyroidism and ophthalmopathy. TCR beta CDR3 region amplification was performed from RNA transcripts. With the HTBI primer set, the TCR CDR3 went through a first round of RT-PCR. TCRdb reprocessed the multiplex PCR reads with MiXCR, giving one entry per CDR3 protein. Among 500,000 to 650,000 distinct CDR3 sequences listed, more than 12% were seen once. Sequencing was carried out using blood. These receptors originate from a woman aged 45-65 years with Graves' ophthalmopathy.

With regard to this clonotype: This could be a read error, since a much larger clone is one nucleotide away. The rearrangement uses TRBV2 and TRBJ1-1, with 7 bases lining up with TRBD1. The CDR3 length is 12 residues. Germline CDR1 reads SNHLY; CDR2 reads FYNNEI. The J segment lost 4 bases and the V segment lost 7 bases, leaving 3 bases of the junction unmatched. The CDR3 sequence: CASNRGSTEAFF. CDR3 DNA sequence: TGTGCCAGCAACAGGGGCTCCACTGAAGCTTTCTTT. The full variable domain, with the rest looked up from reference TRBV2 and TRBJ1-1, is EPEVTQTPSHQVTQMGQEVILRCVPISNHLYFYWYRQILGQKVEFLVSFYNNEISEKSEIFDDQFSVERPDGSNFTLKIRSTKLEDSAMYFCASNRGSTEAFFGQGTRLTVV.

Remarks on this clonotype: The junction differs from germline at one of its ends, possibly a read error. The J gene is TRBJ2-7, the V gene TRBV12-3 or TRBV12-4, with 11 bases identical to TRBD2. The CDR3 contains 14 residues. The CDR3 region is CASSRLAGSYKQYF. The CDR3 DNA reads TGTGCCAGCAGCCGACTAGCGGGGTCCTACAAGCAGTACTTC.

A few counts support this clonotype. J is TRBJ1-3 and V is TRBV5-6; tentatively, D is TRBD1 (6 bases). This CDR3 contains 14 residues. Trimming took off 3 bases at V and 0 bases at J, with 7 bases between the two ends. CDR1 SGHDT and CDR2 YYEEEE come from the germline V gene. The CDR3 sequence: CASSWDTSGNTIYF. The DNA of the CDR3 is TGTGCCAGCAGCTGGGACACCTCTGGAAACACCATATATTTT. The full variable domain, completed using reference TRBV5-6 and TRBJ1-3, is DAGVTQSPTHLIKTRGQQVTLRCSPKSGHDTVSWYQQALGQGPQFIFQYYEEEERQRGNFPDRFSGHQFPNYSSELNVNALLLGDSALYLCASSWDTSGNTIYFGEGSWLTVV.

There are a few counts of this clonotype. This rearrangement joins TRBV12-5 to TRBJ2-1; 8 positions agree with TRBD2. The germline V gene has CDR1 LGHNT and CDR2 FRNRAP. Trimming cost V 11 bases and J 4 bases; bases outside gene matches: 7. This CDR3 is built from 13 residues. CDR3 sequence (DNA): TGTGCTGGGACCCGGGAGGGTTACAATGAGCAGTTCTTC. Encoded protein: CAGTREGYNEQFF.

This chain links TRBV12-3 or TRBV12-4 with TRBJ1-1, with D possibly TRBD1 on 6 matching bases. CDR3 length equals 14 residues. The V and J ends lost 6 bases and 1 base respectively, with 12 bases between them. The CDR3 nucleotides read TGTGCCAGCAGGGCGGGACAAGCGAACACTGAAGCTTTCTTT. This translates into CASRAGQANTEAFF.